The next 9 T cell receptor beta chains were all read from a single sample in a study of blood T cell repertoires in COVID-19. Some clones are missing from TCRdb's copy, which holds only in-frame ones; the method was immunoSEQ multiplex PCR. This table has approximately 150,000 clones, around 80% appearing once. The specimen sequenced was peripheral blood. These receptors were obtained from a woman between 65 and 79 years old who had recovered from COVID-19.

The chain carries TRBV5-4 and TRBJ2-1; 8 nucleotides align to TRBD2. CDR3 size: 17 residues. With 3 bases clipped from V and 7 bases from J, the junction kept 15 bases outside the gene matches. From germline, CDR1 is SGHNT and CDR2 YYREEE (reference sequence). CDR3 bases: TGTGCCAGCAGCTCCTCCTTTAGCGGGGCGACTCCTAATGAGCAGTTCTTC. Amino acids: CASSSSFSGATPNEQFF.

This clone appeared a single time. The chain joins TRBV29-1 to TRBJ2-2; D gene unclear. CDR3 size: 13 residues. CDR1 and CDR2 (germline): SQVTM, ANQGSEA. Trimming cost V 7 bases and J 8 bases, with 17 bases left between them. DNA of the CDR3: TGCAGCGCCCGGCCCCTCAGCGCGGGGGAGCTGTTTTTT. Translating it yields CSARPLSAGELFF.

This sequence joins TRBV15 and TRBJ2-7, with 8 bases lining up with TRBD2. V shed 5 bases, J shed 2 bases, and the junction held 5 bases outside the gene matches. This CDR3 region has 14 residues. Germline CDR1 and CDR2: LNHNV and YYDKDF (reference sequence). CDR3 region: CATSLGGDTYEQYF. CDR3 nucleotide sequence: TGTGCCACCAGCCTCGGGGGGGACACCTACGAGCAGTACTTC.

This clone has just one count. V gene TRBV5-4 combines with J gene TRBJ2-7, with 7 bases that match TRBD2. V was clipped by 6 bases and J by 5 bases; unmatched bases: 8. The CDR3 contains 13 residues. The germline gives CDR1 SGHNT, CDR2 YYREEE (reference sequence). The DNA of the CDR3 is TGTGCCAGCACCCACGGGGGGTCCCACGAGCAGTACTTC. It codes for CASTHGGSHEQYF.

This rearrangement joins TRBV25-1 to TRBJ2-3, with TRBD1 matching 10 bases. The germline V gene encodes CDR1 MGHDK and CDR2 SYGVNS. V trimming: 5 bases; J trimming: 2 bases; junction bases outside the gene matches: 10. This CDR3 has 17 residues. CDR3 in amino acids: CASSRGSGTGVTDTQYF. CDR3 in DNA: TGTGCCAGCAGTAGGGGGTCCGGGACAGGGGTCACAGATACGCAGTATTTT.

This chain joins TRBV7-6 and TRBJ1-5; 11 bases are shared with TRBD1. CDR1 and CDR2 from the germline V gene are SGHVS and FNYEAQ. The CDR3 runs to 14 residues. Trimming at V came to 5 bases and at J to 7 bases, leaving 4 bases not matched to a gene. The CDR3 region is CASSQDRGHQPQHF. The CDR3 bases are TGTGCCAGCAGCCAGGACAGGGGGCACCAGCCCCAGCATTTT.

This chain links TRBV18 with TRBJ1-1; 7 positions match TRBD1. Germline V gene data show CDR1 as KGHSH and CDR2 as LQKENI. J gave up 0 bases and V 3 bases, and 4 bases lay outside the gene matches. The CDR3 covers 15 residues. The CDR3: CASSPATGLNTEAFF. The CDR3 coding sequence is TGTGCCAGCTCACCCGCGACAGGGTTGAACACTGAAGCTTTCTTT. Looking up the rest from reference TRBV18 and TRBJ1-1 gives the full variable domain: NAGVMQNPRHLVRRRGQEARLRCSPMKGHSHVYWYRQLPEEGLKFMVYLQKENIIDESGMPKERFSAEFPKEGPSILRIQQVVRGDSAAYFCASSPATGLNTEAFFGQGTRLTVV.

In nucleotides, the CDR3 is TGTGCCAGCAGCTTAACGGGCCTTGGGAGGCGTGGTGAAAAACTGTTTTTT. It is translated as CASSLTGLGRRGEKLFF. The chain carries TRBV7-9 and TRBJ1-4; D unclear. This CDR3 has 17 residues. The germline V gene has CDR1 SEHNR and CDR2 FQNEAQ (reference sequence). The V gene lost 2 bases and the J gene lost 7 bases, with 20 bases spanning the gap.

V usage is TRBV6-1 and J usage is TRBJ1-4; no clear D gene. The CDR3 covers 15 residues. The V and J ends lost 5 bases and 0 bases respectively, with 10 bases between them. Germline CDR1 MNHNS, CDR2 SASEGT. CDR3 region: CASSPRLATNEKLFF. CDR3 nucleotides: TGTGCCAGCAGTCCCCGACTTGCAACTAATGAAAAACTGTTTTTT.